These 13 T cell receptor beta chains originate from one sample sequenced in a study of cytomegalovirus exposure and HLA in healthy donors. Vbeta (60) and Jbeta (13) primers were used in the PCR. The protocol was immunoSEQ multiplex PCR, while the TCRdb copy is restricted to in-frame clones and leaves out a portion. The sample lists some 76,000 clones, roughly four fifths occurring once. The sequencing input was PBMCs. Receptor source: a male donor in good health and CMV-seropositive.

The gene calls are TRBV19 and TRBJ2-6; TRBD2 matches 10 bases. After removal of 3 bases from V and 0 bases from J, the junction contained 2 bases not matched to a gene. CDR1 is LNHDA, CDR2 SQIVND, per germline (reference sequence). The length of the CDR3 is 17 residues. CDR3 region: CASSISSGSSGANVLTF. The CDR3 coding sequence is TGTGCCAGTAGTATTTCTAGCGGGAGCTCTGGGGCCAACGTCCTGACTTTC.

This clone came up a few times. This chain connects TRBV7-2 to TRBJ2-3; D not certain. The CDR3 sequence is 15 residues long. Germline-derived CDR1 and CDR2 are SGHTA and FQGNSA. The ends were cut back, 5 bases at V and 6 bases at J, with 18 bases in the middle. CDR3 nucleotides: TGTGCCAGCAGCGGTAGCCTCGGCGCTTTCGATACGCAGTATTTT. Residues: CASSGSLGAFDTQYF.

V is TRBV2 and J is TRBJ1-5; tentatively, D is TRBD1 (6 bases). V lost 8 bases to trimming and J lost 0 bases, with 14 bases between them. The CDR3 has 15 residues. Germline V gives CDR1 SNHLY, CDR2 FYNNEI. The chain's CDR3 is CASRAGTYSNQPQHF. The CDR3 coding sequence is TGTGCCAGCCGGGCCGGGACATATAGCAATCAGCCCCAGCATTTT.

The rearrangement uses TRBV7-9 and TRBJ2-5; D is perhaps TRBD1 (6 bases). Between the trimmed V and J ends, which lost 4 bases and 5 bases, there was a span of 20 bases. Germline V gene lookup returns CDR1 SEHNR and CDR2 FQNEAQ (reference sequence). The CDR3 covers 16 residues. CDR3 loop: CASSSTNRVVEETQYF. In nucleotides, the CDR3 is TGTGCCAGCAGCTCAACAAACAGGGTAGTGGAGGAGACCCAGTACTTC.

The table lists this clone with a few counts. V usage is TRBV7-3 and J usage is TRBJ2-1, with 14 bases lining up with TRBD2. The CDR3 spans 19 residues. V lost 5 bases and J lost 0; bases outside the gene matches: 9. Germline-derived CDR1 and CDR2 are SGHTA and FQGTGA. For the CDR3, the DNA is TGTGCCAGCAGCCCATCGGGACTAGCGGGAGTAGGCTCCTACAATGAGCAGTTCTTC. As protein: CASSPSGLAGVGSYNEQFF. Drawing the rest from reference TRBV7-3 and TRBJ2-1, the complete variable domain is GAGVSQTPSNKVTEKGKYVELRCDPISGHTALYWYRQSLGQGPEFLIYFQGTGAADDSGLPNDRFFAVRPEGSVSTLKIQRTERGDSAVYLCASSPSGLAGVGSYNEQFFGPGTRLTVL.

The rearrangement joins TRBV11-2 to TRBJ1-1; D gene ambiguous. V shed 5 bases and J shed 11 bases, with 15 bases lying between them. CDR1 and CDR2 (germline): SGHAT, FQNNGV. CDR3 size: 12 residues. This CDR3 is CASSPPQRGAFF. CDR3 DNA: TGTGCCAGCAGCCCCCCACAGCGAGGGGCTTTCTTT.

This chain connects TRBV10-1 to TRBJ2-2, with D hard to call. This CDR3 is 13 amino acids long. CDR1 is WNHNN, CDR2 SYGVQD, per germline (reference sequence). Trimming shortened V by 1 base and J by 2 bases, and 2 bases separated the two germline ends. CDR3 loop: CASSELNTGELFF. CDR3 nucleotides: TGCGCCAGCAGTGAGTTAAACACCGGGGAGCTGTTTTTT.

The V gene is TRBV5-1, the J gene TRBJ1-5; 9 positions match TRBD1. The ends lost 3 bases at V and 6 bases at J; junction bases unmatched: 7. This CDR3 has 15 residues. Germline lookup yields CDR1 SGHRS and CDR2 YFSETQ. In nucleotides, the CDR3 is TGCGCCAGCAGCTCGGACGGGACAGGGAGTCAGCCCCAGCATTTT. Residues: CASSSDGTGSQPQHF.

DNA of the CDR3: TGTGCCAGCAGATCTAAGGGGGCAATTAATAGCAATCAGCCCCAGCATTTT. Translating it yields CASRSKGAINSNQPQHF. The genes are TRBV27 and TRBJ1-5; 7 nucleotides match TRBD1. The CDR3 totals 17 residues. With 6 bases clipped from V and 0 bases from J, the junction kept 11 bases outside the gene matches. Germline assignment: CDR1 MNHEY and CDR2 SMNVEV (reference sequence).

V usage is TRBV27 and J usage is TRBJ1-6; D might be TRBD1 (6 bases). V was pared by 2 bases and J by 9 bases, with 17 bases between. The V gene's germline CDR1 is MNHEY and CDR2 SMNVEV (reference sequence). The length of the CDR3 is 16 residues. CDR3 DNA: TGTGCCAGCAGTTTAGTTGGGGGGGCGCGGGGTTCACCCCTCCACTTT. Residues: CASSLVGGARGSPLHF.

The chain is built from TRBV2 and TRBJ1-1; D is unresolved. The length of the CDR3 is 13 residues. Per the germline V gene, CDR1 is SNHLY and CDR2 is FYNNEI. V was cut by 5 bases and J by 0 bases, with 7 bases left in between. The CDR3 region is CASSSRLNTEAFF. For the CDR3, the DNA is TGTGCCAGCAGTTCGAGGCTGAACACTGAAGCTTTCTTT.

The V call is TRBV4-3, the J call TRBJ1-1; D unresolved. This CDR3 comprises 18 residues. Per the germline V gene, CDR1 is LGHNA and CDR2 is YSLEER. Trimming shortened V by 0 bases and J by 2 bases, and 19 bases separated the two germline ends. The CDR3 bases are TGCGCCAGCAGCCAAGATTGGGTTGGAGGGAACGAAAACACTGAAGCTTTCTTT. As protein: CASSQDWVGGNENTEAFF.

In nucleotides, the CDR3 is TGTGCCACCAGCAGAGATCTTAGGGGTTTGGACGAGCAGTACTTC. This gives the protein CATSRDLRGLDEQYF. This rearrangement joins TRBV15 to TRBJ2-7, with D perhaps TRBD1 (5 bases). Germline V gene sequence: CDR1 LNHNV, CDR2 YYDKDF (reference sequence). This CDR3 is built from 15 residues. V dropped 0 bases and J dropped 5 bases, with 14 bases sitting between them.